A single sample is the source of the 26 T cell receptor beta chains below, sequenced in a study of OX40 agonist ivuxolimab in advanced cancers. The repertoire was sequenced with immunoSEQ multiplex PCR; TCRdb's copy has only in-frame clones and lacks some. The data contain 60,000 or so clones, roughly 90% of them singletons. This sample comprised CD4+ or CD8+ T cells sorted from blood, obtained in a trial of the OX40 agonist ivuxolimab. These receptors all stem from an adult with an advanced solid tumor such as melanoma, head and neck, liver or kidney cancer.

The chain recombines TRBV4-1 with TRBJ2-7; 7 nucleotides agree with TRBD2. This CDR3 contains 16 residues. The germline gives CDR1 MGHRA, CDR2 YSYEKL. J was trimmed by 3 bases and V by 1 base; bases with no gene match: 9. The CDR3 region has the DNA TGCGCCAGCAGCCAAGTCAGTAGGGAGGGCCTCTACGAGCAGTACTTC. Its translation: CASSQVSREGLYEQYF.

The V call is TRBV6-1, the J call TRBJ2-7; the D is unclear. CDR1 MNHNS and CDR2 SASEGT come from the germline V gene. Trimming took 6 bases from V and 2 from J, leaving 14 bases between them. The CDR3 is 14 amino acids. The CDR3 DNA reads TGTGCCAGCAGCGTAAACGGCGTCGCCTACGAGCAGTACTTC. Protein sequence: CASSVNGVAYEQYF.

The V call is TRBV28, the J call TRBJ2-3, with D perhaps matching TRBD2 (7 bases). V dropped 5 bases and J dropped 1 base, with 16 bases sitting between them. This CDR3 spans 16 amino acids. CDR1 is MDHEN, CDR2 SYDVKM, per germline. The CDR3 here is CASSPLGAGGTDTQYF. CDR3 sequence (DNA): TGTGCCAGCAGTCCCCTGGGGGCGGGGGGCACAGATACGCAGTATTTT.

The rearrangement links TRBV11-2 to TRBJ1-1; the match to TRBD1 covers 7 bases. The germline V gene has CDR1 SGHAT and CDR2 FQNNGV. The trim removed 0 bases at V and 11 bases at J, leaving 6 bases unmatched. This CDR3 spans 13 amino acids. DNA of the CDR3: TGTGCCAGCAGCTTAGAACACCAGGGGGAGGCTTTCTTT. It is translated as CASSLEHQGEAFF.

V and J are TRBV10-3 and TRBJ2-3, with D possibly being TRBD1 (5 bases). Trimming left V 2 bases short and J 5 bases short, with 8 bases between. The CDR3 consists of 13 residues. In germline, CDR1 is ENHRY, CDR2 SYGVKD. The CDR3 region is CAISEGQGDTQYF. Written as DNA, the CDR3 is TGTGCCATCAGTGAGGGTCAGGGAGATACGCAGTATTTT.

This clone was counted a single time. The V gene is TRBV11-2, the J gene TRBJ1-3; no firm D call. The J call is in doubt because the DNA end fits TRBJ2-2 better. Germline CDR1 SGHAT, CDR2 FQNNGV. CDR3 length equals 17 residues. CDR3 bases: TGTGCCAGCAGCTTAGATCTAGGGCCTAGTAACACCGGGGAGCTGTTTTTT. Translation: CASSLDLGPSNTGELFF.

V and J are TRBV15 and TRBJ2-5; D is uncertain. V was trimmed by 5 bases and J by 2 bases, leaving 12 bases between them. Germline loops: CDR1 LNHNV, CDR2 YYDKDF (reference sequence). This CDR3 is built from 14 residues. The CDR3 reads CATSQRFGQETQYF. CDR3 in DNA: TGTGCCACCAGCCAAAGGTTCGGGCAAGAGACCCAGTACTTC. Supplemented by reference TRBV15 and TRBJ2-5, the full variable domain reads DAMVIQNPRYQVTQFGKPVTLSCSQTLNHNVMYWYQQKSSQAPKLLFHYYDKDFNNEADTPDNFQSRRPNTSFCFLDIRSPGLGDTAMYLCATSQRFGQETQYFGPGTRLLVL.

V usage is TRBV7-3 and J usage is TRBJ2-1, with D possibly being TRBD1 (6 bases). V was trimmed by 5 bases and J by 7 bases, leaving 15 bases between them. The CDR3 spans 14 residues. Germline CDR1 reads SGHTA; CDR2 reads FQGTGA. CDR3 DNA sequence: TGTGCCAGCAGCACTCAGGGGCGCCGGAATGAGCAGTTCTTC. The encoded protein is CASSTQGRRNEQFF.

The rearrangement links TRBV2 to TRBJ1-2; the D gene is possibly TRBD1 (5 bases). The germline V gene encodes CDR1 SNHLY and CDR2 FYNNEI. Between the trimmed V and J ends, which lost 8 bases and 8 bases, there was a span of 12 bases. The CDR3 has 11 amino acids. CDR3 protein: CASGGQNGYTF. CDR3 DNA sequence: TGTGCCAGCGGGGGTCAAAACGGCTACACCTTC.

J is TRBJ2-7 and V is TRBV6-4; tentatively, D is TRBD1 (5 bases). The CDR3 covers 13 residues. Germline CDR1 MRHNA, CDR2 SNTAGT. The V and J ends lost 2 bases and 4 bases respectively, with 9 bases between them. CDR3 sequence: CASSDPDRYEQYF. CDR3 in DNA: TGTGCCAGCAGTGACCCCGACAGATACGAGCAGTACTTC.

This rearrangement joins TRBV10-3 to TRBJ1-2; the match to TRBD1 covers 12 bases. With 4 bases clipped from V and 4 bases from J, the junction kept 19 bases outside the gene matches. CDR3 length equals 20 residues. CDR1 is ENHRY, CDR2 SYGVKD, per germline. The CDR3 sequence is CAISVGSGGTGGVAIYGYTF. The CDR3 DNA is TGTGCCATCAGTGTCGGGTCAGGTGGGACAGGGGGCGTAGCAATCTATGGCTACACCTTC.

The J gene is TRBJ1-1, the V gene TRBV21-1. TRBV21-1 constitutes a pseudogene. CDR3 size: 14 residues. The CDR3 loop is CASSPRGPNTEAFF. Written as DNA, the CDR3 is TGTGCCAGCAGCCCCCGTGGACCGAACACTGAAGCTTTCTTT.

The chain couples TRBV28 to TRBJ2-2, with D unresolved. Looked up from germline, CDR1 is MDHEN and CDR2 is SYDVKM. Trimming shortened V by 7 bases and J by 2 bases, and 8 bases separated the two germline ends. CDR3 length: 13 residues. Here the CDR3 reads CASKDGNTGELFF. For the CDR3, the DNA is TGTGCCAGCAAGGACGGAAACACCGGGGAGCTGTTTTTT.

The chain combines TRBV5-1 with TRBJ1-2; tentative D call: TRBD1 (5 bases). CDR3 size: 16 residues. V was pared by 4 bases and J by 0 bases, with 16 bases between. Germline V gives CDR1 SGHRS, CDR2 YFSETQ. The CDR3 loop reads CASSPGTVQANYGYTF. The CDR3 DNA follows: TGCGCCAGCAGCCCCGGGACCGTTCAAGCTAACTATGGCTACACCTTC.

The rearrangement links TRBV2 to TRBJ2-3; D is possibly TRBD1 (6 bases). Per germline, CDR1 SNHLY and CDR2 FYNNEI. Deletions cut 7 bases from V and 0 bases from J, with 14 bases between. The CDR3 loop spans 15 amino acids. The CDR3 loop is CASNPDRISTDTQYF. Written as DNA, the CDR3 is TGTGCCAGCAACCCTGACAGGATTAGCACAGATACGCAGTATTTT.

The rearrangement uses TRBV7-2 and TRBJ2-7; D is perhaps TRBD2 (5 bases). V was shortened by 3 bases and J by 7 bases, with 7 bases between the two germline ends. The germline V gene encodes CDR1 SGHTA and CDR2 FQGNSA. The CDR3 has 11 amino acids. In DNA, the CDR3 is TGTGCCAGCAGCTTGACGGGGGAGCAGTACTTC. Translating it yields CASSLTGEQYF.

The chain joins TRBV19 to TRBJ2-7, with 7 nucleotides matching TRBD1. CDR1 and CDR2 (germline): LNHDA, SQIVND (reference sequence). The CDR3 has 15 amino acids. Germline trimming cut 7 bases from V and 7 bases from J; bases unmatched to any gene: 16. CDR3 sequence: CASTTGTVRGGEQYF. As DNA, the CDR3 is TGTGCCAGTACTACCGGGACAGTCCGGGGTGGGGAGCAGTACTTC. The complete variable domain, with remaining parts taken from reference TRBV19 and TRBJ2-7, reads DGGITQSPKYLFRKEGQNVTLSCEQNLNHDAMYWYRQDPGQGLRLIYYSQIVNDFQKGDIAEGYSVSREKKESFPLTVTSAQKNPTAFYLCASTTGTVRGGEQYFGPGTRLTVT.

The V call is TRBV11-3, the J call TRBJ2-7; D not certain. The ends were cut back, 5 bases at V and 4 bases at J, with 9 bases in the middle. Germline CDR1 SGHNT, CDR2 YENEEA. The CDR3 totals 12 residues. The CDR3 DNA sequence: TGTGCCAGCAGCCCCCGCTCGTACGAGCAGTACTTC. Its translation is CASSPRSYEQYF.

The CDR3 DNA reads as TGCGCCAGCAGCTTGGCCGTCGGGGGCACTAATGAAAAACTGTTTTTT. Translated: CASSLAVGGTNEKLFF. V is TRBV5-1 and J is TRBJ1-4; a weak D match, TRBD1 (6 bases). Germline V CDR1 and CDR2: SGHRS, YFSETQ. The length of the CDR3 is 16 residues. With 0 bases removed from V and 2 bases from J, the gap between germline ends came to 11 bases.

This clone was observed once. The chain is built from TRBV19 and TRBJ1-5; D is undetermined. The CDR3 is 15 amino acids. The V end lost 7 bases, the J end lost 3 bases, and 16 bases lay between the germline ends. Germline V CDR1 and CDR2: LNHDA, SQIVND (reference sequence). The CDR3: CASNPRLPNNQPQHF. The CDR3, as DNA: TGTGCCAGTAATCCGAGACTACCAAACAATCAGCCCCAGCATTTT.

The chain is built from TRBV6-1 and TRBJ1-5; TRBD1 agrees at 9 bases. Germline V gene data show CDR1 as MNHNS and CDR2 as SASEGT. The length of the CDR3 is 14 residues. V shed 6 bases, J shed 2 bases, and the junction held 2 bases outside the gene matches. The CDR3 DNA follows: TGTGCCAGCAGCCGGGACAGGGGCAATCAGCCCCAGCATTTT. It encodes CASSRDRGNQPQHF.

The chain is built from TRBV6-5 and TRBJ1-2; D call uncertain. V lost 8 bases and J lost 2, with 12 bases in between. The CDR3 extends over 13 amino acids. Per the germline V gene, CDR1 is MNHEY and CDR2 is SVGAGI. The CDR3 spells CASGSLSNYGYTF. The CDR3 DNA sequence: TGTGCCAGCGGGTCGCTTTCAAACTATGGCTACACCTTC.

The CDR3 nucleotides are TGTGCCAGCAGCCCTATTCGCACCGGGGAGCTGTTTTTT. This translates into CASSPIRTGELFF. The chain combines TRBV14 with TRBJ2-2; D gene ambiguous. The V end lost 4 bases, the J end lost 4 bases, and 7 bases lay between the germline ends. The CDR3 length is 13 residues. Germline V gene lookup returns CDR1 SGHDN and CDR2 FVKESK.

The chain couples TRBV5-1 to TRBJ1-1; D call uncertain. Per the germline V gene, CDR1 is SGHRS and CDR2 is YFSETQ. V lost 0 bases to trimming and J lost 1 base, with 7 bases between them. The CDR3 is 14 amino acids. CDR3 DNA: TGCGCCAGCAGCTTGGATACTTGGAACACTGAAGCTTTCTTT. It codes for CASSLDTWNTEAFF. The whole variable domain, filled in from reference TRBV5-1 and TRBJ1-1, reads KAGVTQTPRYLIKTRGQQVTLSCSPISGHRSVSWYQQTPGQGLQFLFEYFSETQRNKGNFPGRFSGRQFSNSRSEMNVSTLELGDSALYLCASSLDTWNTEAFFGQGTRLTVV.

This sequence joins TRBV6-5 and TRBJ1-4, with D hard to call. Germline loops: CDR1 MNHEY, CDR2 SVGAGI. The CDR3 sequence is 13 residues long. V shed 6 bases and J shed 5 bases, with 10 bases lying between them. CDR3 DNA: TGTGCCAGCAGAGTGACGGGGAATGAAAAACTGTTTTTT. It codes for CASRVTGNEKLFF.

The sample holds one count of this clone. The rearrangement uses TRBV11-3 and TRBJ2-5; the D is unclear. V dropped 4 bases and J dropped 4 bases, with 10 bases sitting between them. The CDR3 runs to 13 residues. Looked up from germline, CDR1 is SGHNT and CDR2 is YENEEA. CDR3 sequence reads: CASSSPMVETQYF. The DNA for the CDR3 is TGTGCCAGCAGCTCCCCTATGGTAGAGACCCAGTACTTC. Drawing the rest from reference TRBV11-3 and TRBJ2-5, the complete variable domain is EAGVVQSPRYKIIEKKQPVAFWCNPISGHNTLYWYLQNLGQGPELLIRYENEEAVDDSQLPKDRFSAERLKGVDSTLKIQPAELGDSAVYLCASSSPMVETQYFGPGTRLLVL.